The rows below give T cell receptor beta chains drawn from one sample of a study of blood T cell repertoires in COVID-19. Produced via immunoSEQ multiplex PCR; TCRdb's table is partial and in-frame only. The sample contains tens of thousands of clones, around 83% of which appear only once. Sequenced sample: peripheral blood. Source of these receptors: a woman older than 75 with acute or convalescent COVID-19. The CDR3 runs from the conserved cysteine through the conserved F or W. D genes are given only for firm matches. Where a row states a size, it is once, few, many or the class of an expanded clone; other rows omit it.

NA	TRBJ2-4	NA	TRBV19	TGTGCCAGTAGTATCCCCAGGGTGTTAACCATTCAGTACTTC	CASSIPRVLTIQYF
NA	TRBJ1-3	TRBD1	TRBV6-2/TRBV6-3	TGTGCCAGCAGTGCCGACAGGGAGACGATTCCTGGAAACACCATATATTTT	CASSADRETIPGNTIYF
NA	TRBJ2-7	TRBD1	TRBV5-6	TGTGCCAGCAGCTCCGGACAGGGGAAGTACGAGCAGTACTTC	CASSSGQGKYEQYF
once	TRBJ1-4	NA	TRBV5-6	TGTGCCAGCAGCCGCGCGAGTTTTAATGAAAAACTGTTTTTT	CASSRASFNEKLFF
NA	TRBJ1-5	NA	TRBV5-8	TGTGCCAGCAGCCTGCTCGGTCAGCCCCAGCATTTT	CASSLLGQPQHF
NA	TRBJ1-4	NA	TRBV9	TGTGCCAGCAGCGTAGGGACAAAGGGAAATGAAAAACTGTTTTTT	CASSVGTKGNEKLFF
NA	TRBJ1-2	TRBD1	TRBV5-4	TGTGCCAGCCTCAGGGGGCAGGGGACCCCGAACTATGGCTACACCTTC	CASLRGQGTPNYGYTF
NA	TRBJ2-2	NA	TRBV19	TGTGCCAGTAGTATAGATACCAGGGTTGCCGGGGAGCTGTTTTTT	CASSIDTRVAGELFF
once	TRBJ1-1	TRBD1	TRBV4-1	TGCGCCAGCAGCCCGGGGACAGGGGGCGTCAACACTGAAGCTTTCTTT	CASSPGTGGVNTEAFF
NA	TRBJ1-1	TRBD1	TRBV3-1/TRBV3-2	TGTGCCAGCAGCCAGGCGGACAGGGAAGCTTTCTTT	CASSQADREAFF
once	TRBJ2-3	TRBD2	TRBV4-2	TGTGCCAGCAGCCCTATAGCGGGGGCACGCACAGATACGCAGTATTTT	CASSPIAGARTDTQYF
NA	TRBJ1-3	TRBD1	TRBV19	TGTGCCAGTAGGCCAACAGGGGGCTCTGGAAACACCATATATTTT	CASRPTGGSGNTIYF
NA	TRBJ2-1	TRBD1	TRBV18	TGTGCCAGCTCACCGACAGGGTTCCCCAATGAGCAGTTCTTC	CASSPTGFPNEQFF
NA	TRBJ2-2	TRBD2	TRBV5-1	TGCGCCAGCAGCTCGAGCGGGGGTGGTGCGAACACCGGGGAGCTGTTTTTT	CASSSSGGGANTGELFF
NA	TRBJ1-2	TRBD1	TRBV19	TGTGCCACGTCCATGGACAGGGGAACGAATGGCTACACCTTC	CATSMDRGTNGYTF
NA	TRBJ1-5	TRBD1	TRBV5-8	TGTGCCAGCAGCGCAGGCCGGGACAGGGACCATCAGCCCCAGCATTTT	CASSAGRDRDHQPQHF
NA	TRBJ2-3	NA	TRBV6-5	TGTGCCAGCAGTAGCGGTGATACGCAGTATTTT	CASSSGDTQYF
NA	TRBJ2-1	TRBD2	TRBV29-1	TGCAGCGTTGCTACTAGCGGGGGGACCGGTGAGCAGTTCTTC	CSVATSGGTGEQFF
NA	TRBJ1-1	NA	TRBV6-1	TGTGCCAGCAGTGATGTACTCCCCGGGACTTTCTTT	CASSDVLPGTFF
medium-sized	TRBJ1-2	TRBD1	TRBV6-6	TGTGCCAGCAGTTCGCCGGGACAGAAGGGCTACACCTTC	CASSSPGQKGYTF
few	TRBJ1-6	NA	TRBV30	TGTGCCTGGAGAGGCGGAACTTATAATTCACCCCTCCACTTT	CAWRGGTYNSPLHF
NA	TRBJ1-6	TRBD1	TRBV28	TGTGCCAGCAGTCCCTCGGGACAGGGGAATAATTCACCCCTCCACTTT	CASSPSGQGNNSPLHF
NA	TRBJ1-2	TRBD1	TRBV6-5	TGTGCCAGCAGTTCCTCCCGACAGGGAGCTAACTATGGCTACACCTTC	CASSSSRQGANYGYTF
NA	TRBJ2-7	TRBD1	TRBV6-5	TGTGCCAGCAGACCGACAGGGGGCTCGTCCTACGAGCAGTACTTC	CASRPTGGSSYEQYF
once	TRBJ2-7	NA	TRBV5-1	TGCGCCAGCAGCTCGACATTTGAGCAGTACTTC	CASSSTFEQYF
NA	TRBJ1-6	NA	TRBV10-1	TGCGCCAGCACTCCAGGGCTCGATTCACCCCTCCACTTT	CASTPGLDSPLHF
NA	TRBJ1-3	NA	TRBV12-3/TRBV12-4	TGTGCCAGCACAAACAGGGGAAACACCATATATTTT	CASTNRGNTIYF
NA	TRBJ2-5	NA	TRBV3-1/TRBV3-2	TGTGCCAGCAGCCAATTGAGAGGTGGGACCCAGTACTTC	CASSQLRGGTQYF
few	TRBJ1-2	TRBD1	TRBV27	TGTGCCAGCGGTAGACAGGGTAACTATGGCTACACCTTC	CASGRQGNYGYTF
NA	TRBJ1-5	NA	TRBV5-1	TGCGCCAGCAGCCCGGGGGGCTATAGCAATCAGCCCCAGCATTTT	CASSPGGYSNQPQHF
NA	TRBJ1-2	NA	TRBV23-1	TGCGCCAGCCGCGTGAACGTTTCCAGGGTCGAAGGCTATGGCTACACCTTC	CASRVNVSRVEGYGYTF
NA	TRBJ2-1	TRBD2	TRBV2	TGTGCCACCATAGCGGGGGGGCCTCTCTACAATGAGCAGTTCTTC	CATIAGGPLYNEQFF
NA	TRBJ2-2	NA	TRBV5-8	TGTGCCAGCAGCTCCTTCACCGGGGAGCTGTTTTTT	CASSSFTGELFF
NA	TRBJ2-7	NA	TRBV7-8	TGTGCCAGCAGCTTAGACGGGGGATTTGGGAGCTCCTACGAGCAGTACTTC	CASSLDGGFGSSYEQYF
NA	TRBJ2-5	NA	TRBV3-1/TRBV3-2	TGTGCCAGCAGCCAAGGGGCGCCGCGTAACCCTCTACCCCAAGAGACCCAGTACTTC	CASSQGAPRNPLPQETQYF
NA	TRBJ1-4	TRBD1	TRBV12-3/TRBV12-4	TGTGCCAGCCGACAGGGGATAAATGAAAAACTGTTTTTT	CASRQGINEKLFF
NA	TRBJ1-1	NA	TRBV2	TGTGCCAGCAGCCTACAGGGAAACACTGAAGCTTTCTTT	CASSLQGNTEAFF
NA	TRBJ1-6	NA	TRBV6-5	TGTGCCAGCAGGATAATGGTTCTAAATAATTCACCCCTCCACTTT	CASRIMVLNNSPLHF
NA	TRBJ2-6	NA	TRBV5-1	TGCGCCAGCAGAAGGACCGGGGCTGGGGCCAACGTCCTGACTTTC	CASRRTGAGANVLTF
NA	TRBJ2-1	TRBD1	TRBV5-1	TGCGCCAGCAGCGGAGGACAGGGCAGTCACAATGAGCAGTTCTTC	CASSGGQGSHNEQFF
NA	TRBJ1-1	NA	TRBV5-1	TGCGCCAGCAGCTTGGCAGCAGGGGCCGAGAACACTGAAGCTTTCTTT	CASSLAAGAENTEAFF
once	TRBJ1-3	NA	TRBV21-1	TGTGCCAGCATCGTCAGCGACAGGGTAGGCGGAAACACCATATATTTT	CASIVSDRVGGNTIYF
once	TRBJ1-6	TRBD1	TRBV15	TGTGCCACCAGCAGGGGCACAGGGGGCGGTTCACCCCTCCACTTT	CATSRGTGGGSPLHF
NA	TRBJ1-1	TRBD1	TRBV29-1	TGCAGCGGGCTTCAGGGGGTGAACACTGAAGCTTTCTTT	CSGLQGVNTEAFF
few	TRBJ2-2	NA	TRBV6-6	TGTGCCAGCAGTTACTCGGGAGGGGGGAACACCGGGGAGCTGTTTTTT	CASSYSGGGNTGELFF
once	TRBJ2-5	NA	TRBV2	TGTGCCAGCAGTACACTAGAGGGGGGGGGAGAGACCCAGTACTTC	CASSTLEGGGETQYF
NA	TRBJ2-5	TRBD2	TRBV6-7	TGTGCCAGCACTCTAGGTGGTAGCGGGGAGACCCAGTACTTC	CASTLGGSGETQYF
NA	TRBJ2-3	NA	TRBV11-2	TGTGCCAGCAGCTCTCGACTTGTGCCAGATACGCAGTATTTT	CASSSRLVPDTQYF